This T cell receptor (beta chain) originates from a study of Graves' ophthalmopathy and Graves' hyperthyroidism. The study, taken as a whole, reports: A model built from 13 signatures distinguished ophthalmopathy from stable hyperthyroidism with approximately 88% sensitivity and 81.08% specificity.

This clonotype was recorded at least ten times. What it binds is unknown. As the template, RNA transcripts were used to amplify TCR beta CDR3 regions. Following a first-round RT-PCR that used HTBI primers, a second-round multiplex PCR was carried out. Using its own MiXCR run on the multiplex PCR reads, TCRdb lists one record per CDR3 protein. Of fewer than 400,000 distinct CDR3 sequences in the sample, about 16% are singletons; the top ten hold around 1.6%. Germline CDR1 reads MNHEY; CDR2 reads SVGEGT. The CDR3 runs to 13 residues. V shed 5 bases and J shed 5 bases, with 13 bases lying between them. Ophthalmopathy donors' eye disease showed moderate-to-severe activity, CAS of at least 3, NOSPECS of at least 4 and duration under 3 months. An approximately 10 ml volume of fresh peripheral blood provided the PBMCs.

Sequencing input: peripheral blood. The sequence derives from a woman aged 18-29 years with Graves' ophthalmopathy. J is TRBJ2-7 and V is TRBV6-2 or TRBV6-3; D is uncertain. The CDR3 here is CASSTPVTNEQYF. As DNA, the CDR3 is TGTGCCAGCAGTACTCCGGTCACGAACGAGCAGTACTTC.